This T cell receptor beta chain was sequenced for a study of OX40 agonist ivuxolimab in advanced cancers. As for the study in general: Of mixed ages from about 20 to 90 and averaging approximately 60 years, the group was around 78% male.

This CDR3 is built from 15 residues. V shed 2 bases and J shed 2 bases, with 12 bases lying between them. Germline loops: CDR1 MNHEY, CDR2 SVGAGI. Points on this clone: The antigen is not known.

Study-wide findings and caveats: The mean number of expanded clones was higher in CD8+ T cells than in CD4+. Researchers did not establish what antigens the expanded peripheral T cells target.

Clones were read by immunoSEQ multiplex PCR, and TCRdb kept only the in-frame ones, dropping some. Among just over 45,000 clones listed, around 94% were seen once. This chain links TRBV6-5 with TRBJ1-1; D is undetermined. The material sequenced was CD4+ or CD8+ T cells sorted from blood, taken in a trial of the OX40 agonist ivuxolimab. The clonotype comes from an adult with an advanced solid tumor such as melanoma, head and neck, liver or kidney cancer. CDR3 sequence (DNA): TGTGCCAGCAGTTACGTCAGAGGACTTAACACTGAAGCTTTCTTT. It yields the protein CASSYVRGLNTEAFF.